Presented here are 18 T cell receptor beta chains from one specimen sequenced in a study of blood T cell repertoires in COVID-19. Clones were sequenced by immunoSEQ multiplex PCR, and TCRdb holds only the in-frame ones, with some missing. In the table there are more than 100,000 clones, 80% to 90% of which are singletons. The specimen sequenced was peripheral blood. The receptors come from a human donor in a cohort sampled during active COVID-19.

The J gene is TRBJ1-5, the V gene TRBV5-1, with 11 nucleotides matching TRBD1. With V trimmed by 0 bases and J by 5 bases, 4 bases remained unmatched. CDR3 length equals 16 residues. The V gene's germline CDR1 is SGHRS and CDR2 YFSETQ. The CDR3 protein is CASSLGTGGYYQPQHF. In nucleotides, the CDR3 is TGCGCCAGCAGCTTGGGGACAGGGGGCTACTATCAGCCCCAGCATTTT.

This chain connects TRBV5-6 to TRBJ1-3, with D perhaps TRBD1 (5 bases). Per the germline V gene, CDR1 is SGHDT and CDR2 is YYEEEE. The CDR3 consists of 14 residues. V lost 1 base, J lost 2 bases, and 7 bases lay in between. In nucleotides, the CDR3 is TGTGCCAGCAGCTTGTCGGGGGCTGGAAACACCATATATTTT. Encoded protein: CASSLSGAGNTIYF.

This clone was found once. This sequence joins TRBV29-1 and TRBJ1-1, with 8 bases identical to TRBD1. CDR1 SQVTM and CDR2 ANQGSEA come from the germline V gene. This CDR3 is 12 amino acids long. The V gene end was trimmed by 7 bases and the J gene end by 5 bases; junction bases not matched to a gene: 6. The CDR3 sequence is CSAGQGLTEAFF. CDR3 sequence (DNA): TGCAGCGCCGGACAGGGTTTGACTGAAGCTTTCTTT. Based on the CDR3 plus reference TRBV29-1 and TRBJ1-1, the full variable domain is SAVISQKPSRDICQRGTSLTIQCQVDSQVTMMFWYRQQPGQSLTLIATANQGSEATYESGFVIDKFPISRPNLTFSTLTVSNMSPEDSSIYLCSAGQGLTEAFFGQGTRLTVV.

The chain combines TRBV7-9 with TRBJ2-7, with TRBD2 identical over 11 bases. CDR3 size: 19 residues. Germline V gives CDR1 SEHNR, CDR2 FQNEAQ (reference sequence). The ends lost 5 bases at V and 1 base at J; junction bases unmatched: 16. The CDR3 reads CASSPRGGTSGGLSYEQYF. The CDR3 DNA sequence: TGTGCCAGCAGCCCTAGGGGGGGCACTAGCGGGGGTTTATCCTACGAGCAGTACTTC.

The chain links TRBV7-9 to TRBJ2-1, with D possibly TRBD2 on 5 matching bases. The CDR3 is 15 residues long. V dropped 2 bases and J dropped 4 bases, with 12 bases sitting between them. Germline CDR1 is SEHNR and CDR2 is FQNEAQ (reference sequence). This CDR3 reads CASSLLSGFYNEQFF. CDR3 DNA sequence: TGTGCCAGCAGCTTACTAAGCGGCTTTTACAATGAGCAGTTCTTC.

V gene TRBV24-1 combines with J gene TRBJ2-2; 10 nucleotides match TRBD2. Germline V CDR1 and CDR2: KGHDR, SFDVKD. Trimming removed 4 bases from V and 7 bases from J; junction bases left unmatched: 11. The CDR3 extends over 17 amino acids. The CDR3 DNA sequence: TGTGCCACCAGTGACCCCGCCAGCGGGGGGGCCAACGGGGAGCTGTTTTTT. Protein: CATSDPASGGANGELFF.

The chain has TRBV6-5 and TRBJ1-2, with D possibly matching TRBD1 (5 bases). The CDR3 is 13 amino acids. Germline CDR1 MNHEY, CDR2 SVGAGI. V was clipped by 4 bases and J by 6 bases, with 12 bases between them. Written as DNA, the CDR3 is TGTGCCAGCAGTTTACTCGACAGTCATGGCTACACCTTC. Protein sequence: CASSLLDSHGYTF.

This chain uses TRBV7-2 with TRBJ1-5; D is ambiguous. CDR1 and CDR2 (germline): SGHTA, FQGNSA. The CDR3 extends over 15 amino acids. Trimming removed 5 bases from V and 2 bases from J, with 13 bases in between. The CDR3 DNA reads TGTGCCAGCAGCGCACACACGGCGGGCAATCAGCCCCAGCATTTT. Amino acid sequence: CASSAHTAGNQPQHF.

This chain uses TRBV19 with TRBJ2-7; D perhaps matches TRBD1 (7 bases). With 6 bases removed from V and 2 bases from J, the gap between germline ends came to 11 bases. Germline loops: CDR1 LNHDA, CDR2 SQIVND (reference sequence). The length of the CDR3 is 13 residues. The DNA for the CDR3 is TGTGCCAGTAGGGGCAGGGGGGCCTACGAGCAGTACTTC. Its protein is CASRGRGAYEQYF.

The V call is TRBV28, the J call TRBJ2-7; TRBD1 matches 11 bases. Germline V gene data show CDR1 as MDHEN and CDR2 as SYDVKM. This CDR3 has 15 amino acids. Trimming at V came to 6 bases and at J to 4 bases, leaving 8 bases not matched to a gene. The CDR3 protein is CASRIPGQGVYEQYF. The CDR3 DNA reads TGTGCCAGCAGAATCCCGGGACAGGGGGTGTACGAGCAGTACTTC.

The chain uses TRBV4-1 and TRBJ2-2; D is possibly TRBD1 (5 bases). The CDR3 is 12 residues long. Trimming removed 2 bases at V and 7 bases at J, with 5 bases between. Germline CDR1 is MGHRA and CDR2 is YSYEKL. The CDR3 nucleotides are TGCGCCAGCAGCCAAAGGGGCGGGGAGCTGTTTTTT. The encoded protein is CASSQRGGELFF.

This chain links TRBV27 with TRBJ2-7; D perhaps matches TRBD1 (5 bases). CDR1 and CDR2 (germline): MNHEY, SMNVEV (reference sequence). Trimming removed 5 bases from V and 4 bases from J, with 18 bases in between. The CDR3 is made up of 15 amino acids. DNA of the CDR3: TGTGCCAGCAGTGCCCAGGGCCGGATTAATTACGAGCAGTACTTC. This encodes CASSAQGRINYEQYF.

This clone was picked up one time. The genes are TRBV4-3 and TRBJ1-4; D ambiguous. CDR1 and CDR2 from the germline V gene are LGHNA and YSLEER. The CDR3 is made up of 15 amino acids. V was clipped by 6 bases and J by 3 bases, with 14 bases between them. The CDR3 nucleotides are TGCGCCAGCAGGCATGGTCAAGGAGCTAATGAAAAACTGTTTTTT. Its protein is CASRHGQGANEKLFF.

The chain has TRBV4-1 and TRBJ1-5; D may be TRBD1 (5 bases). Trimming took off 1 base at V and 6 bases at J, with 16 bases between the two ends. CDR1 and CDR2 from the germline V gene are MGHRA and YSYEKL. This CDR3 is 16 amino acids long. In DNA, the CDR3 is TGCGCCAGCAGCCAAGGTAGAGACAGAGTCCCTCAGCCCCAGCATTTT. This gives the protein CASSQGRDRVPQPQHF.

This clone has more than one count but fewer than ten. The chain combines TRBV19 with TRBJ1-1; the D gene is possibly TRBD1 (5 bases). V was cut by 6 bases and J by 3 bases, with 20 bases left in between. Germline-derived CDR1 and CDR2 are LNHDA and SQIVND (reference sequence). The CDR3 runs 16 residues. The CDR3 sequence is CASREPQGLTDTEAFF. For the CDR3, the DNA is TGTGCCAGTAGAGAGCCCCAGGGACTCACGGACACTGAAGCTTTCTTT. The whole variable domain, remainder taken from reference TRBV19 and TRBJ1-1, is DGGITQSPKYLFRKEGQNVTLSCEQNLNHDAMYWYRQDPGQGLRLIYYSQIVNDFQKGDIAEGYSVSREKKESFPLTVTSAQKNPTAFYLCASREPQGLTDTEAFFGQGTRLTVV.

The rearrangement links TRBV19 to TRBJ2-7, with a weak D call TRBD1 (6 bases). Looked up from germline, CDR1 is LNHDA and CDR2 is SQIVND (reference sequence). The CDR3 runs to 14 residues. V was trimmed by 4 bases and J by 0 bases, leaving 10 bases between them. In DNA, the CDR3 is TGTGCCAGTAGTACCGGGGACAACTCCTACGAGCAGTACTTC. The encoded protein is CASSTGDNSYEQYF. The variable domain in full, completed from reference TRBV19 and TRBJ2-7, reads DGGITQSPKYLFRKEGQNVTLSCEQNLNHDAMYWYRQDPGQGLRLIYYSQIVNDFQKGDIAEGYSVSREKKESFPLTVTSAQKNPTAFYLCASSTGDNSYEQYFGPGTRLTVT.

The rearrangement links TRBV5-1 to TRBJ2-3; D not certain. The ends were cut back, 4 bases at V and 2 bases at J, with 14 bases in the middle. Per germline, CDR1 SGHRS and CDR2 YFSETQ. The CDR3 is 15 residues long. CDR3 residues: CASSQLAAITDTQYF. For the CDR3, the DNA is TGCGCCAGCAGCCAGTTGGCTGCCATCACAGATACGCAGTATTTT.

The chain carries TRBV28 and TRBJ1-1; 7 bases line up with TRBD1. Trimming removed 4 bases from V and 5 bases from J; junction bases left unmatched: 10. The CDR3 has 15 amino acids. Per germline, CDR1 MDHEN and CDR2 SYDVKM. The CDR3 DNA reads TGTGCCAGCAGTTCTGACAGGGTATCATCGACTGAAGCTTTCTTT. This codes for CASSSDRVSSTEAFF.